Below, 15 T cell receptor beta chains from the same sample are listed, as sequenced in a study of cytomegalovirus exposure and HLA in healthy donors. Primers: 60 Vbeta forward and 13 Jbeta reverse. Profiled with immunoSEQ multiplex PCR; TCRdb holds only in-frame clones, not every one. The sample records under 120,000 clones, over 65% being singletons. Input material: PBMCs. Receptors were obtained from a female donor in good health and CMV-seropositive.

This chain links TRBV6-1 with TRBJ1-4, with no clear D. CDR1 is MNHNS and CDR2 is SASEGT in the germline V gene. The CDR3 is 19 amino acids. Between the trimmed V and J ends, which lost 2 bases and 2 bases, there was a span of 21 bases. The CDR3 sequence is CASSEPLSTGIGTNEKLFF. In nucleotides, the CDR3 is TGTGCCAGCAGTGAACCCCTCTCAACCGGGATTGGGACTAATGAAAAACTGTTTTTT.

The V gene is TRBV30, the J gene TRBJ2-2; 8 bases agree with TRBD2. From germline, CDR1 is GTSNPN and CDR2 SVGIG (reference sequence). J was trimmed by 6 bases and V by 2 bases; bases with no gene match: 8. The CDR3 consists of 15 residues. Written as DNA, the CDR3 is TGTGCCTGGAGTATGCGGGGGGTTGGGGCCGGGGAGCTGTTTTTT. This sequence encodes CAWSMRGVGAGELFF.

In this sample, this clone turned up a few times. The chain combines TRBV30 with TRBJ2-5; D unclear. There are 13 residues in the CDR3. V shed 0 bases and J shed 4 bases, with 9 bases lying between them. Germline values: CDR1 GTSNPN, CDR2 SVGIG (reference sequence). CDR3: CAWSVSVPETQYF. CDR3 sequence (DNA): TGTGCCTGGAGTGTTTCAGTCCCAGAGACCCAGTACTTC.

The chain employs TRBV5-1 and TRBJ2-5, with TRBD2 identical over 12 bases. This CDR3 is built from 15 residues. Germline lookup yields CDR1 SGHRS and CDR2 YFSETQ. V was clipped by 4 bases and J by 1 base; unmatched bases: 2. The CDR3 DNA sequence: TGCGCCAGCAGCATACTAGCGGGGGGCCAAGAGACCCAGTACTTC. Translation: CASSILAGGQETQYF.

The chain links TRBV4-3 to TRBJ1-4; 12 nucleotides line up with TRBD1. This CDR3 has 15 amino acids. Germline trimming cut 4 bases from V and 7 bases from J; bases unmatched to any gene: 4. Germline V lookup: CDR1 LGHNA, CDR2 YSLEER. The CDR3 DNA follows: TGCGCCAGCAGCCGGGACAGGGGGCGCGTTGAAAAACTGTTTTTT. Protein sequence: CASSRDRGRVEKLFF.

J is TRBJ1-1 and V is TRBV28, with 11 bases identical to TRBD1. Germline loops: CDR1 MDHEN, CDR2 SYDVKM. V was clipped by 2 bases and J by 5 bases; unmatched bases: 4. The CDR3 has 15 amino acids. CDR3 nucleotides: TGTGCCAGCAGTTTAACCGGGACAGGGGGGACTGAAGCTTTCTTT. Translating it yields CASSLTGTGGTEAFF.

The V call is TRBV15, the J call TRBJ2-1; 7 nucleotides line up with TRBD2. Losses at the gene ends were 0 bases for V and 8 bases for J; bases not matched to a gene: 4. The germline V gene has CDR1 LNHNV and CDR2 YYDKDF (reference sequence). The length of the CDR3 is 14 residues. DNA of the CDR3: TGTGCCACCAGCAGAGACAGACTAGCCCATGAGCAGTTCTTC. Protein: CATSRDRLAHEQFF. Variable domain in full (rest from reference TRBV15 and TRBJ2-1): DAMVIQNPRYQVTQFGKPVTLSCSQTLNHNVMYWYQQKSSQAPKLLFHYYDKDFNNEADTPDNFQSRRPNTSFCFLDIRSPGLGDTAMYLCATSRDRLAHEQFFGPGTRLTVL.

This clone was picked up one time. The rearrangement joins TRBV30 to TRBJ2-3; perhaps TRBD1 as D (6 bases). The CDR3 runs to 13 residues. Per the germline V gene, CDR1 is GTSNPN and CDR2 is SVGIG (reference sequence). V was trimmed by 3 bases and J by 1 base, leaving 8 bases between them. CDR3 sequence reads: CAWRGGGTDTQYF. CDR3 bases: TGTGCCTGGAGAGGGGGTGGCACAGATACGCAGTATTTT.

The chain combines TRBV11-1 with TRBJ2-1, with 9 bases fitting TRBD2. The V and J ends lost 3 bases and 3 bases, in that order; junction bases with no gene match: 9. The CDR3 is made up of 17 amino acids. Germline-derived CDR1 and CDR2 are SGHAT and FQDESV (reference sequence). CDR3 bases: TGTGCCAGCAGCTTCCTCAAGACTAGCGGCAGCTACAATGAGCAGTTCTTC. Protein sequence: CASSFLKTSGSYNEQFF. Combining the CDR3 with reference TRBV11-1 and TRBJ2-1 gives the whole variable domain EAEVAQSPRYKITEKSQAVAFWCDPISGHATLYWYRQILGQGPELLVQFQDESVVDDSQLPKDRFSAERLKGVDSTLKIQPAELGDSAMYLCASSFLKTSGSYNEQFFGPGTRLTVL.

The genes are TRBV14 and TRBJ1-1; D may be TRBD1 (5 bases). Trimming stripped 1 base from V and 5 bases from J, with 11 bases between. There are 14 residues in the CDR3. Per the germline V gene, CDR1 is SGHDN and CDR2 is FVKESK. CDR3 coding DNA: TGTGCCAGCAGCCAAGGAAGGGGTCGTACTGAAGCTTTCTTT. Translation: CASSQGRGRTEAFF.

V is TRBV4-3 and J is TRBJ2-1, with D possibly being TRBD1 (6 bases). Germline V lookup: CDR1 LGHNA, CDR2 YSLEER. This CDR3 has 15 residues. The ends were cut back, 3 bases at V and 0 bases at J, with 9 bases in the middle. CDR3 nucleotide sequence: TGCGCCAGCAGCCAGGGACACTACTCCTACAATGAGCAGTTCTTC. Amino acid sequence: CASSQGHYSYNEQFF.

This rearrangement joins TRBV19 to TRBJ1-4; tentatively, D is TRBD1 (6 bases). V lost 4 bases and J lost 3, with 12 bases in between. The CDR3 contains 15 residues. Germline V gene sequence: CDR1 LNHDA, CDR2 SQIVND (reference sequence). CDR3 sequence reads: CASSRNRDSNEKLFF. In DNA form, the CDR3 reads TGTGCCAGTAGTAGGAACAGGGATTCTAATGAAAAACTGTTTTTT.

The chain is built from TRBV6-1 and TRBJ1-2; the match to TRBD1 covers 11 bases. Germline loops: CDR1 MNHNS, CDR2 SASEGT. J gave up 4 bases and V 6 bases, and 4 bases lay outside the gene matches. The CDR3 is made up of 14 amino acids. The CDR3 region has the DNA TGTGCCAGCAGGGGGACAGGGGGTGGCTATGGCTACACCTTC. It codes for CASRGTGGGYGYTF.

The chain is built from TRBV19 and TRBJ2-1; 10 nucleotides line up with TRBD2. Per the germline V gene, CDR1 is LNHDA and CDR2 is SQIVND (reference sequence). V dropped 7 bases and J dropped 2; count of bases not matched to a gene: 8. The CDR3 extends over 16 amino acids. CDR3 loop: CASTLASGGPYNEQFF. The CDR3 DNA sequence: TGTGCCAGTACCTTGGCTAGCGGGGGCCCCTACAATGAGCAGTTCTTC. Variable domain in full (rest from reference TRBV19 and TRBJ2-1): DGGITQSPKYLFRKEGQNVTLSCEQNLNHDAMYWYRQDPGQGLRLIYYSQIVNDFQKGDIAEGYSVSREKKESFPLTVTSAQKNPTAFYLCASTLASGGPYNEQFFGPGTRLTVL.

This chain links TRBV6-1 with TRBJ2-1, with 8 bases fitting TRBD2. This CDR3 contains 17 residues. V trimming: 5 bases; J trimming: 6 bases; junction bases outside the gene matches: 15. From germline, CDR1 is MNHNS and CDR2 SASEGT. The CDR3 bases are TGTGCCAGCAGTAAAGAAGCGGCAGGACTAGCAGTCAATGAGCAGTTCTTC. Translating gives CASSKEAAGLAVNEQFF.